The 13 T cell receptor beta chains reported below all come from one sample, sequenced in a study of cytomegalovirus exposure and HLA in healthy donors. The PCR ran on 60 Vbeta and 13 Jbeta primers. Data came from immunoSEQ multiplex PCR; TCRdb stores just in-frame clones and leaves some out. Seen here are 80,000 or so clones, more than 75% observed once, and the top ten hold about 12%. The specimen was PBMCs. Receptors were obtained from a male donor in good health and CMV-seropositive.

The chain links TRBV10-2 to TRBJ2-1, with TRBD1 identical over 11 bases. This CDR3 comprises 14 residues. The V and J ends lost 7 bases and 7 bases, in that order; junction bases with no gene match: 6. In germline, CDR1 is WSHSY, CDR2 SAAADI. The CDR3 DNA follows: TGCGCCAGCATGGGACAGGGGGTGGGAAATGAGCAGTTCTTC. Its translation is CASMGQGVGNEQFF.

J is TRBJ2-1 and V is TRBV30, with 9 bases identical to TRBD2. CDR1 GTSNPN and CDR2 SVGIG come from the germline V gene (reference sequence). The CDR3 covers 16 residues. Unmatched junction bases numbered 5, after V lost 1 base and J lost 1 base. CDR3 in amino acids: CAWSGLSGGSYNEQFF. The CDR3 DNA sequence: TGTGCCTGGAGTGGATTAAGCGGGGGGTCCTACAATGAGCAGTTCTTC.

The chain couples TRBV14 to TRBJ2-1; 11 positions match TRBD2. With 2 bases clipped from V and 3 bases from J, the junction kept 6 bases outside the gene matches. Germline V gene sequence: CDR1 SGHDN, CDR2 FVKESK. The CDR3 consists of 17 residues. CDR3 DNA sequence: TGTGCCAGCAGCCAACTAGGACTAGCGGGCTTCTACAATGAGCAGTTCTTC. This gives the protein CASSQLGLAGFYNEQFF.

CDR3 sequence (DNA): TGTGCCAGCAGTCTGACTAGCGGGGGAGTCAAAAACATTCAGTACTTC. This encodes CASSLTSGGVKNIQYF. The chain has TRBV27 and TRBJ2-4, with 12 positions matching TRBD2. With 5 bases clipped from V and 3 bases from J, the junction kept 5 bases outside the gene matches. CDR1 and CDR2 (germline): MNHEY, SMNVEV (reference sequence). The CDR3 totals 16 residues.

V is TRBV10-1 and J is TRBJ2-1; D is unclear. The germline V gene encodes CDR1 WNHNN and CDR2 SYGVQD (reference sequence). The CDR3 runs to 16 residues. Trimming took off 1 base at V and 0 bases at J, with 10 bases between the two ends. This CDR3 is CASSEFGLSSYNEQFF. The CDR3 DNA reads TGCGCCAGCAGTGAGTTCGGTTTGAGCTCCTACAATGAGCAGTTCTTC.

J is TRBJ1-6 and V is TRBV5-1; 7 bases fit TRBD1. Germline V CDR1 and CDR2: SGHRS, YFSETQ. CDR3 length: 15 amino acids. V trimming: 4 bases; J trimming: 5 bases; junction bases outside the gene matches: 6. The CDR3 loop reads CASSRGQQNNSPLHF. The CDR3 bases are TGCGCCAGCAGCCGGGGACAGCAGAATAATTCACCCCTCCACTTT.

The chain links TRBV11-2 to TRBJ2-5; 8 positions agree with TRBD1. Germline V gene data show CDR1 as SGHAT and CDR2 as FQNNGV. This CDR3 region has 17 residues. J was trimmed by 2 bases and V by 6 bases; bases with no gene match: 14. The CDR3 DNA is TGTGCCAGCAGTCCGAACCGGGACAGGAGAGTTCAAGAGACCCAGTACTTC. Protein sequence: CASSPNRDRRVQETQYF. The full variable domain, rest sourced from reference TRBV11-2 and TRBJ2-5, is EAGVAQSPRYKIIEKRQSVAFWCNPISGHATLYWYQQILGQGPKLLIQFQNNGVVDDSQLPKDRFSAERLKGVDSTLKIQPAKLEDSAVYLCASSPNRDRRVQETQYFGPGTRLLVL.

This clone was seen once. This chain links TRBV4-2 with TRBJ2-2; D unresolved. Trimming stripped 4 bases from V and 5 bases from J, with 14 bases between. The CDR3 spans 15 residues. Germline-derived CDR1 and CDR2 are LGHNA and YNFKEQ. The CDR3 sequence is CASSPRVALTGELFF. CDR3 DNA sequence: TGTGCCAGCAGCCCCCGGGTAGCTCTAACCGGGGAGCTGTTTTTT.

The chain uses TRBV4-3 and TRBJ2-7, with 10 bases fitting TRBD1. In germline, CDR1 is LGHNA, CDR2 YSLEER. J lost 2 bases, V lost 1 base, and 5 bases had no gene match. The CDR3 extends over 16 amino acids. The CDR3 DNA reads TGCGCCAGCAGCCAAGTGATAGGGACAGGGGCCTACGAGCAGTACTTC. Amino acids: CASSQVIGTGAYEQYF.

This rearrangement joins TRBV19 to TRBJ1-2; TRBD1 agrees at 9 bases. V was pared by 6 bases and J by 7 bases, with 9 bases of the junction left unmatched. The CDR3 is 14 amino acids. Germline assignment: CDR1 LNHDA and CDR2 SQIVND (reference sequence). The CDR3: CASSLYGTGSGYTF. Written as DNA, the CDR3 is TGTGCCAGTAGCCTCTACGGGACAGGGAGTGGCTACACCTTC.

V is TRBV18 and J is TRBJ2-1, with D possibly TRBD2 on 7 matching bases. CDR1 is KGHSH, CDR2 LQKENI, per germline. The CDR3 consists of 17 residues. Trimming shortened V by 4 bases and J by 3 bases, and 19 bases separated the two germline ends. The CDR3 spells CASSLRGRENNYNEQFF. CDR3 nucleotides: TGTGCCAGCTCACTTCGGGGGCGGGAGAACAACTACAATGAGCAGTTCTTC.

The chain links TRBV29-1 to TRBJ2-7; 14 positions match TRBD2. Germline V gene lookup returns CDR1 SQVTM and CDR2 ANQGSEA. V lost 7 bases and J lost 4; bases outside the gene matches: 3. This CDR3 spans 13 amino acids. This CDR3 reads CSAGLAGGYEQYF. The CDR3 nucleotides read TGCAGCGCTGGACTAGCGGGGGGTTACGAGCAGTACTTC.

To note about this clone: Relative to the germline gene, one junction end is altered; a read error may explain this. This chain links TRBV7-9 with TRBJ1-1; 8 nucleotides agree with TRBD1. This CDR3 contains 14 residues. Germline values: CDR1 SEHNR, CDR2 FQNEAQ (reference sequence). CDR3: CSSSETVTGAEAFF. The CDR3 DNA sequence: TGTTCCAGCAGCGAAACCGTGACAGGGGCTGAAGCTTTCTTT.